This is a list of T cell receptor beta chains from one sample in a study of T cell repertoires in cytomegalovirus infection. TCRdb re-analysed the reads in MiXCR, keeping a single row per CDR3 protein. The sample consists of 100,000 to 150,000 distinct CDR3 sequences, over 25% of them appearing once. No antigen is known for these receptors. This specimen consisted of CD8+ T cells from cultured PBMCs, obtained from culture after CMV antigen stimulation. The origin of the receptors is a human donor in good health (CMV status not recorded). Some clones in this sample may be carry-over from other donors' samples. Both conserved end residues are part of each CDR3. A D gene is named only where the DNA matches it firmly. Size is omitted from some rows. Given values are once, few, many or a class for expanded clones.

TRBV7-8	few	TRBJ2-7	NA	CASSRLGAEQYF
TRBV7-2	many	TRBJ2-1	NA	CASSLESGGPYNEQFF
TRBV6-2/TRBV6-3	NA	TRBJ2-5	NA	CASSYSKWSGTNQETQYF
TRBV4-1	NA	TRBJ1-5	NA	CASSQESRADPQHF
TRBV5-1	few	TRBJ2-7	NA	CASSLNTNYEQYF
TRBV7-9	NA	TRBJ2-3	NA	CASSRLRDVWSTDTQYF
TRBV6-2/TRBV6-3	few	TRBJ1-2	NA	CASSYSRHETTEIYGYTF
TRBV4-1	NA	TRBJ2-3	TRBD2	CASSQDGSGGSDTQYF
TRBV20-1	few	TRBJ2-5	NA	CSAGLGLLDQETQYF
TRBV6-1	few	TRBJ1-4	NA	CASSDRQDEKLFF
TRBV27	NA	TRBJ2-3	TRBD1	CASSFRTGAIDTQYF
TRBV12-3/TRBV12-4	few	TRBJ1-6	NA	CASSLMVSLNRVLDSPLHF
TRBV20-1	NA	TRBJ2-4	NA	CSARAQEAKNIQYF
TRBV11-2	NA	TRBJ2-1	NA	CASSSGVRGETYNEQFF
TRBV12-3/TRBV12-4	many	TRBJ2-3	TRBD2	CASSLGGLGTQYF
TRBV27	few	TRBJ2-1	NA	CASSSPGRQQFF
TRBV7-8	many	TRBJ1-5	TRBD1	CASSLIGTANGNQPQHF
TRBV20-1	NA	TRBJ1-6	NA	CSARTPESSYNSPLHF
TRBV27	NA	TRBJ1-1	NA	CASSLRAGGTEAFF
TRBV29-1	few	TRBJ2-1	NA	CSEGSDNEQFF
TRBV5-6	NA	TRBJ1-1	TRBD1	CASSPGTASRDAFF
TRBV28	few	TRBJ2-7	NA	CASSEGHLTYEQYF
TRBV19	NA	TRBJ2-7	TRBD2	CASRPGRGAIGADSSYEQYF
TRBV18	NA	TRBJ2-5	TRBD1	CASSPRDREGETQYF
TRBV11-2	many	TRBJ2-1	NA	CASSLRQNNEQFF
TRBV27	NA	TRBJ1-1	TRBD1	CASSPRTGAMNTEAFF
TRBV7-8	few	TRBJ1-4	NA	CASSRSSTNEKLFF
TRBV27	NA	TRBJ2-7	TRBD1	CASSSRDSSFRGEQYF
TRBV6-2/TRBV6-3	many	TRBJ1-1	NA	CASSYTDQNTEAFF
TRBV7-2	many	TRBJ2-5	NA	CASSPMNTDRLTETQYF
TRBV7-2	NA	TRBJ1-4	NA	CASSPVGGLVWEKLFF
TRBV2	NA	TRBJ2-5	NA	CASNRGPWETQYF